This T cell receptor beta chain was recovered during a study of control samples from healthy donors and cancer patients. Produced via immunoSEQ multiplex PCR; TCRdb's table is partial and in-frame only. The data show 150,000 to 200,000 clones, 88% seen once. Sequencing input: blood. The receptor was derived from a man between 18 and 29 years old in good health.

CDR3: CASSPSGTDTQYF. The CDR3 nucleotides read TGTGCCAGCAGCCCCTCGGGTACAGATACGCAGTATTTT. J is TRBJ2-3 and V is TRBV11-3, with D uncertain. The CDR3 extends over 13 amino acids. CDR1 and CDR2 from the germline V gene are SGHNT and YENEEA. The V end was cut by 5 bases, the J end by 3 bases, with 9 bases between.